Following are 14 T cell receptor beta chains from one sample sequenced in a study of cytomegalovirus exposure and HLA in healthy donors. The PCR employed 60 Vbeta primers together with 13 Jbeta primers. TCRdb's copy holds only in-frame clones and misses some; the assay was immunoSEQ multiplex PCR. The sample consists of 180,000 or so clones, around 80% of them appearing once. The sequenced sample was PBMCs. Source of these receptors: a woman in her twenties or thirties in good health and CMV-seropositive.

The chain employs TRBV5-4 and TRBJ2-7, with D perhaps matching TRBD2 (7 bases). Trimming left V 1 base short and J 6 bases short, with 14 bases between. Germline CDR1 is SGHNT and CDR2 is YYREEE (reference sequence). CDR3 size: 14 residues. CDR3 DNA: TGTGCCAGCAGCTTGATGGCGGGGGCAGGCGAGCAGTACTTC. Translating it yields CASSLMAGAGEQYF.

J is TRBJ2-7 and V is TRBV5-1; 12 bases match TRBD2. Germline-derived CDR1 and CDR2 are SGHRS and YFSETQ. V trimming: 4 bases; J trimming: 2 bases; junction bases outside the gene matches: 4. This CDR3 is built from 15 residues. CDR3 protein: CASSRRTSGAYEQYF. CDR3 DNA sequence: TGCGCCAGCAGCCGGAGGACTAGCGGGGCCTACGAGCAGTACTTC.

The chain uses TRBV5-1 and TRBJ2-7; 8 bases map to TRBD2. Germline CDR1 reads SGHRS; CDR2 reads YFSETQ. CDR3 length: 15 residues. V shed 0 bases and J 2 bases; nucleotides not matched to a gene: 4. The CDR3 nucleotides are TGCGCCAGCAGCTTGGTTGGGCGGGGGGCCTACGAGCAGTACTTC. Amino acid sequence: CASSLVGRGAYEQYF.

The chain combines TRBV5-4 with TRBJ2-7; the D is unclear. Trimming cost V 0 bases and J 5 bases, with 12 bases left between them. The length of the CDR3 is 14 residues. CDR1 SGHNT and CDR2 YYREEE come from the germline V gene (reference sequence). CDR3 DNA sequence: TGTGCCAGCAGCTTGGGTGCAGGCAAGGACGAGCAGTACTTC. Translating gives CASSLGAGKDEQYF.

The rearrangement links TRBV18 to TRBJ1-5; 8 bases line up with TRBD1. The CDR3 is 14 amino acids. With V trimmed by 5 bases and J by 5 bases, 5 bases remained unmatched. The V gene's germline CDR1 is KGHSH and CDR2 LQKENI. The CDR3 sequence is CASSVQGVDQPQHF. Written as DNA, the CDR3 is TGTGCCAGCTCAGTACAGGGGGTGGATCAGCCCCAGCATTTT.

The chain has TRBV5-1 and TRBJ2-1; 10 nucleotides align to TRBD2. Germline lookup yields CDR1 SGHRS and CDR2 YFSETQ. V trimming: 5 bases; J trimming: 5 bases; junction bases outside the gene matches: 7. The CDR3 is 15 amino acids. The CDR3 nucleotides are TGCGCCAGCAGGTGGGCTAGCGGGGGTCACAATGAGCAGTTCTTC. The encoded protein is CASRWASGGHNEQFF.

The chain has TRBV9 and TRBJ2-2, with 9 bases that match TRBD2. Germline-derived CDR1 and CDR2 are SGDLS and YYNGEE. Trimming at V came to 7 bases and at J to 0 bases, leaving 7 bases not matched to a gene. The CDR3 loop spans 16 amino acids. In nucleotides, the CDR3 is TGTGCCAGCGCTCACGCGGGAGGGCCGAACACCGGGGAGCTGTTTTTT. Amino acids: CASAHAGGPNTGELFF.

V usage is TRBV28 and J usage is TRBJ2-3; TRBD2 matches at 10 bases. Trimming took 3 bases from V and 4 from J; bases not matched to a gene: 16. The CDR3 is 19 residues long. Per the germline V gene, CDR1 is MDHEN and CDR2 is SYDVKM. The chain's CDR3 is CASSFFFERGGILSDTQYF. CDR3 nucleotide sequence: TGTGCCAGCAGTTTTTTCTTCGAGCGGGGGGGCATTCTTTCAGATACGCAGTATTTT.

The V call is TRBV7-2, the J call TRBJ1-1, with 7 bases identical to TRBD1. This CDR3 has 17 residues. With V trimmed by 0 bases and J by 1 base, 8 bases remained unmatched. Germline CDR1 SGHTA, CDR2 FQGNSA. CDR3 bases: TGTGCCAGCAGCTTAGCGGGACGGACAGGACAGAACACTGAAGCTTTCTTT. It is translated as CASSLAGRTGQNTEAFF.

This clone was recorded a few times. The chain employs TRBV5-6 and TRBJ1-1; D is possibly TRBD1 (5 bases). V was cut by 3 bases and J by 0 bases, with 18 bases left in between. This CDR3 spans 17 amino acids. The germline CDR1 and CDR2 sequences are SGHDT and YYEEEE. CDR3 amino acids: CASSSSPGWGMNTEAFF. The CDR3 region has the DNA TGTGCCAGCAGCTCTTCGCCAGGGTGGGGTATGAACACTGAAGCTTTCTTT.

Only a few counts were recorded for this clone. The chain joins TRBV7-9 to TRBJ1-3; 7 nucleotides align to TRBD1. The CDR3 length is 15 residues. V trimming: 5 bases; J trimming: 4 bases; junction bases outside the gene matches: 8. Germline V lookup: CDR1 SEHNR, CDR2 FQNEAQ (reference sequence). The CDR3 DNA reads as TGTGCCAGCAGCCCGACAGGGTTCGGCGGAAACACCATATATTTT. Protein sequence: CASSPTGFGGNTIYF.

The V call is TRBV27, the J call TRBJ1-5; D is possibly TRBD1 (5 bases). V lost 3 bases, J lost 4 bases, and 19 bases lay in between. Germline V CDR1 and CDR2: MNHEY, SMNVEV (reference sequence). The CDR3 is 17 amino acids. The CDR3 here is CASSFRVPWVENQPQHF. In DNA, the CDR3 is TGTGCCAGCAGTTTCAGGGTTCCCTGGGTAGAGAATCAGCCCCAGCATTTT.

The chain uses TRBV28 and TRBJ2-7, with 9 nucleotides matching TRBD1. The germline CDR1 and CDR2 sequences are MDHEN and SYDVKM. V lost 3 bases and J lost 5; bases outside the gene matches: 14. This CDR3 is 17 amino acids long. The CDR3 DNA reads TGTGCCAGCAGTTTCGGCTTTATGGGACAGGGAGGTAACGAGCAGTACTTC. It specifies CASSFGFMGQGGNEQYF.

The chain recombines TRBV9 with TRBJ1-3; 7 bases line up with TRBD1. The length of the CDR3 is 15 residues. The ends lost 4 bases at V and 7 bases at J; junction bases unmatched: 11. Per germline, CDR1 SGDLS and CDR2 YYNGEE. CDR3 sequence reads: CASSTTGQVSNTIYF. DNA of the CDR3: TGTGCCAGCAGCACTACCGGACAGGTGTCGAACACCATATATTTT.